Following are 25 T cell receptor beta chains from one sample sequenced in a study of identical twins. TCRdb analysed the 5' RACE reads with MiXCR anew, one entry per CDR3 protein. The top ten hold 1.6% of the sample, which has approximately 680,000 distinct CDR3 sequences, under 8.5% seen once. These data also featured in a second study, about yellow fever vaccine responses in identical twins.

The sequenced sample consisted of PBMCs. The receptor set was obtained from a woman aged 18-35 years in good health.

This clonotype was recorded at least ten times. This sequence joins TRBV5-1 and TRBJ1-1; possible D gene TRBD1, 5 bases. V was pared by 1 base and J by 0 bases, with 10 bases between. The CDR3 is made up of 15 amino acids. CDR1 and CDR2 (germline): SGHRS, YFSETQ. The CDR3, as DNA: TGCGCCAGCAGCTTGAGGGACCCCATGAACACTGAAGCTTTCTTT. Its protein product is CASSLRDPMNTEAFF.

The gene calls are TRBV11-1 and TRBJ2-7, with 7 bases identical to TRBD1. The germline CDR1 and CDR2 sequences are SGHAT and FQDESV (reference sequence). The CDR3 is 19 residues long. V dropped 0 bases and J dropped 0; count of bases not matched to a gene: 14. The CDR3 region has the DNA TGTGCCAGCAGCTTAGCCCTAGGGACAGAGATCCTGAGCTCCTACGAGCAGTACTTC. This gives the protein CASSLALGTEILSSYEQYF.

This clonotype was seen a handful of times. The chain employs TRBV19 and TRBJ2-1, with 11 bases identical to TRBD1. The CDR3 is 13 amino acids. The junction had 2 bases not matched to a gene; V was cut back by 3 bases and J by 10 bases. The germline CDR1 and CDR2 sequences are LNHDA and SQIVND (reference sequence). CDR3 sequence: CASSMGQGDEQFF. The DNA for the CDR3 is TGTGCCAGTAGTATGGGACAGGGGGACGAGCAGTTCTTC.

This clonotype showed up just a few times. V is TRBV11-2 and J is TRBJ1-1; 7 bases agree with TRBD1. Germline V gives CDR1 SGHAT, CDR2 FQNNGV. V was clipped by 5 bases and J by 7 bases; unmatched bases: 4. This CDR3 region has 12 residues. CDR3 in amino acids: CASSRNRGEAFF. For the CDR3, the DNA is TGTGCCAGCAGCCGTAACAGGGGTGAAGCTTTCTTT.

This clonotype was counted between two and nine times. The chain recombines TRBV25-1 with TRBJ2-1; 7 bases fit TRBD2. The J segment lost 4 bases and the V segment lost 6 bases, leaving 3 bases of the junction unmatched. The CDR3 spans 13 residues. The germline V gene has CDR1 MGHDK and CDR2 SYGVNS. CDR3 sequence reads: CASRDSGYNEQFF. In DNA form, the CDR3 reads TGTGCCAGCAGGGATAGCGGGTACAATGAGCAGTTCTTC.

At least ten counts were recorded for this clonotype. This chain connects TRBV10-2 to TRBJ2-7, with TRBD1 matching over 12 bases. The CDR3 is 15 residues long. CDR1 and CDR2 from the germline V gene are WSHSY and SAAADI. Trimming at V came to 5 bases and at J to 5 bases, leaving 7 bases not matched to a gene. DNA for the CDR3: TGCGCCAGCAGTCCCGGGGGACAGGGGGCCCACGAGCAGTACTTC. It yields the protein CASSPGGQGAHEQYF.

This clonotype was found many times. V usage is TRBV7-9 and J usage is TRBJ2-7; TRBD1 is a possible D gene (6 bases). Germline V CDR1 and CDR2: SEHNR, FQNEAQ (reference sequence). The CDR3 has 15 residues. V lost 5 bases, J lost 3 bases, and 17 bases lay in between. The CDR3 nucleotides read TGTGCCAGCAGCCCCGCGGTGGCAGGGGACTACGAGCAGTACGTC. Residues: CASSPAVAGDYEQYV.

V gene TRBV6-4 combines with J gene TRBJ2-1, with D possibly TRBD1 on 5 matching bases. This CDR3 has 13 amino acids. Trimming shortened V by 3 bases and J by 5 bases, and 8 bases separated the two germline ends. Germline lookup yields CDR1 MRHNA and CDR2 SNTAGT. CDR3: CASSEQANNEQFF. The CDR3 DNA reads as TGTGCCAGCAGTGAACAGGCCAACAATGAGCAGTTCTTC.

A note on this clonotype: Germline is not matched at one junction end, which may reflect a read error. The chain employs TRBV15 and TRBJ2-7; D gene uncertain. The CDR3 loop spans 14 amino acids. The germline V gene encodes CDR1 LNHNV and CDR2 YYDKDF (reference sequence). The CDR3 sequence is CATSRVLETYKQYF. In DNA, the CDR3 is TGTGCCACCAGCAGAGTGTTGGAGACCTACAAGCAGTACTTC.

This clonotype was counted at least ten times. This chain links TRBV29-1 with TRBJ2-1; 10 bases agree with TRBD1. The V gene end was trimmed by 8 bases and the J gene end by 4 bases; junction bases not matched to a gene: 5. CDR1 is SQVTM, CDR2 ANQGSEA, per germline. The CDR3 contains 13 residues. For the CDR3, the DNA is TGCAGCCACGACAGGGGGCCATACAATGAGCAGTTCTTC. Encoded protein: CSHDRGPYNEQFF.

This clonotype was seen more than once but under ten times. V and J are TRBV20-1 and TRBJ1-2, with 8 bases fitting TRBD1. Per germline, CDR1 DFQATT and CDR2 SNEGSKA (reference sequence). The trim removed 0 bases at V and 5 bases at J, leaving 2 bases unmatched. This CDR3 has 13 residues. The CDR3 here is CSARDRGLYGYTF. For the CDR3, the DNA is TGCAGTGCTAGAGACAGGGGGCTATATGGCTACACCTTC.

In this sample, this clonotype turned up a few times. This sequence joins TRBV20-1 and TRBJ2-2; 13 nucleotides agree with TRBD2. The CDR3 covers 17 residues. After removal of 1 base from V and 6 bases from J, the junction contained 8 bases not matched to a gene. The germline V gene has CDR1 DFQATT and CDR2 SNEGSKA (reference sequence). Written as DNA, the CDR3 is TGCAGTGCTAGAGCTAATCCCGGGACTAGCGGGGCCGGGGAGCTGTTTTTT. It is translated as CSARANPGTSGAGELFF.

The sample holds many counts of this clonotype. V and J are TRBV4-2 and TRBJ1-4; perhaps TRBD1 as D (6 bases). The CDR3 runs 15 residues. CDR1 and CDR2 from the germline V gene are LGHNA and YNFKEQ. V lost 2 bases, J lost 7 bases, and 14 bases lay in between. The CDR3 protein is CASSQQGSWGEKLFF. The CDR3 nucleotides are TGTGCCAGCAGCCAACAGGGGAGTTGGGGTGAAAAACTGTTTTTT.

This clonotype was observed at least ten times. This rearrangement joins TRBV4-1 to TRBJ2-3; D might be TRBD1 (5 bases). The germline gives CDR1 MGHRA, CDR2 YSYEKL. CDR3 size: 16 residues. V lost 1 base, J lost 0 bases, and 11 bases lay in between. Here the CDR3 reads CASSQGQTDSTDTQYF. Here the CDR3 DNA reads TGCGCCAGCAGCCAAGGGCAGACAGATAGCACAGATACGCAGTATTTT.

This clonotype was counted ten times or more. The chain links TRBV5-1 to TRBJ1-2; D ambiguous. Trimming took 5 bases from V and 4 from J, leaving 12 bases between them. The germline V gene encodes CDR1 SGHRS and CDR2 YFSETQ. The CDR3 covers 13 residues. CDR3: CASSPSGGYGYTF. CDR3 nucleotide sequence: TGCGCCAGCAGTCCCTCAGGCGGCTATGGCTACACCTTC.

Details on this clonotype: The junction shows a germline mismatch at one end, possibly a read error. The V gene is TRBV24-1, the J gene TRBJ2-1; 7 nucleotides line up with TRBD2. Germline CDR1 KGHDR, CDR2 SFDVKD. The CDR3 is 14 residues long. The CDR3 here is CAASVVAGDNEQFF. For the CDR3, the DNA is TGTGCCGCCAGTGTGGTCGCGGGAGACAATGAGCAGTTCTTC.

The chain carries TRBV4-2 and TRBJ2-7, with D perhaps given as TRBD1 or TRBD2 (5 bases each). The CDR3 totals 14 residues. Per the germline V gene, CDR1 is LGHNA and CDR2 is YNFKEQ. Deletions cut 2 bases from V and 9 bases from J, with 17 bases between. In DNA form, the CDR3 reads TGTGCCAGCAGCCAACAGATTGGGGGTCTTGGGCAGTACTTC. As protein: CASSQQIGGLGQYF.

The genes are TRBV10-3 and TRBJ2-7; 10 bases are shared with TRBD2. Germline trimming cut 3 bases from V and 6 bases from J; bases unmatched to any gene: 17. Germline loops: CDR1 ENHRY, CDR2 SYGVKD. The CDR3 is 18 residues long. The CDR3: CAISDVLGKAGGLAEQYF. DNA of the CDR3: TGTGCCATCAGTGACGTCTTGGGCAAAGCGGGAGGGCTGGCCGAGCAGTACTTC.

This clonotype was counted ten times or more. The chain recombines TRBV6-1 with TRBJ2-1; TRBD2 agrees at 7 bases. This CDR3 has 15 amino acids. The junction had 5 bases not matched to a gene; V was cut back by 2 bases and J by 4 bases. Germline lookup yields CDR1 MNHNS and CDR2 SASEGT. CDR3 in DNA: TGTGCCAGCAGTGAACCTTCTAGCGGATACAATGAGCAGTTCTTC. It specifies CASSEPSSGYNEQFF.

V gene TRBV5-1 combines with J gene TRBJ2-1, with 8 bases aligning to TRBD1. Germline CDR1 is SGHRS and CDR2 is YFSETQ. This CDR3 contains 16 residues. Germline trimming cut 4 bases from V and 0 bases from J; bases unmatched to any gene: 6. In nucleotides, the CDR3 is TGCGCCAGCAGCAAGGGACAGGTGAGCTCCTACAATGAGCAGTTCTTC. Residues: CASSKGQVSSYNEQFF. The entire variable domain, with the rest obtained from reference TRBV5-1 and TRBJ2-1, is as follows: KAGVTQTPRYLIKTRGQQVTLSCSPISGHRSVSWYQQTPGQGLQFLFEYFSETQRNKGNFPGRFSGRQFSNSRSEMNVSTLELGDSALYLCASSKGQVSSYNEQFFGPGTRLTVL.

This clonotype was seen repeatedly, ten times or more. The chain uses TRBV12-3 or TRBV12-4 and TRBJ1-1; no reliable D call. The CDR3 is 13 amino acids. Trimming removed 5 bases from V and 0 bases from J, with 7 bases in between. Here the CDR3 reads CASSVNLNTEAFF. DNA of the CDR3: TGTGCCAGCAGTGTTAACTTGAACACTGAAGCTTTCTTT.

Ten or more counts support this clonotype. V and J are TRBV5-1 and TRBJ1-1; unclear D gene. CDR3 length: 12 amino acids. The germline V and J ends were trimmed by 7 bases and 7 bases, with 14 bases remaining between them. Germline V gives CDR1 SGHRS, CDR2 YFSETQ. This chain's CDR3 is CASPSGWGEAFF. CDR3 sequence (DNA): TGCGCCAGCCCCTCCGGTTGGGGTGAAGCTTTCTTT.

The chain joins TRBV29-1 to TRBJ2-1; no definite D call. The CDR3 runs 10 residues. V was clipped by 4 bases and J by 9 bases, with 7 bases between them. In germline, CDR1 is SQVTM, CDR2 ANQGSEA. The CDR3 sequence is CSVGAIEQFF. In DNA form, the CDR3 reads TGCAGCGTTGGGGCCATTGAGCAGTTCTTC.

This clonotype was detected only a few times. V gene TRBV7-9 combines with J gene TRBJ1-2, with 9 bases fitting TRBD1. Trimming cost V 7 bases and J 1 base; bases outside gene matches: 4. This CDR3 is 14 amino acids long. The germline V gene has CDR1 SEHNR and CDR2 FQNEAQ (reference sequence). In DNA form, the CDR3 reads TGTGCCAGCAATCCGGGACAGGGTAACTATGGCTACACCTTC. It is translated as CASNPGQGNYGYTF.

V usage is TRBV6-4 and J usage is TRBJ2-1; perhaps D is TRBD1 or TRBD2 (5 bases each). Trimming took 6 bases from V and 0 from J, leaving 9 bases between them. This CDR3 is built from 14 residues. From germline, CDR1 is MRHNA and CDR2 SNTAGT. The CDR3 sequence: CASRRDGSYNEQFF. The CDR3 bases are TGTGCCAGCAGGAGGGACGGCTCCTACAATGAGCAGTTCTTC.